This passage covers 14 T cell receptor beta chains from one sample sequenced in a study of blood T cell repertoires in COVID-19. The table came from immunoSEQ multiplex PCR; TCRdb's copy has only in-frame clones and leaves some out. The data hold 130,000 to 150,000 clones, with around 85% observed a single time. Sequenced input: peripheral blood. The receptors shown here come from a woman aged 55-69 years with COVID-19, enrolled during active disease.

The V and J genes are TRBV5-1 and TRBJ1-6; D uncertain. This CDR3 is built from 15 residues. V lost 6 bases and J 5 bases, leaving 15 bases between the germline ends. The germline gives CDR1 SGHRS, CDR2 YFSETQ. The CDR3 nucleotides are TGCGCCAGCAAGTTGGAGGTTTCAGATAATTCACCCCTCCACTTT. Translation: CASKLEVSDNSPLHF.

The chain joins TRBV6-5 to TRBJ2-2; 8 nucleotides match TRBD1. The CDR3 totals 16 residues. V shed 2 bases and J 3 bases; nucleotides not matched to a gene: 5. Per the germline V gene, CDR1 is MNHEY and CDR2 is SVGAGI. The DNA of the CDR3 is TGTGCCAGCAGTTACGGACAGGGATTATACACCGGGGAGCTGTTTTTT. Translation: CASSYGQGLYTGELFF.

The gene calls are TRBV5-1 and TRBJ1-1, with a possible D match to TRBD1 (6 bases). Trimming took 3 bases from V and 1 from J, leaving 10 bases between them. The CDR3 is 14 residues long. The V gene's germline CDR1 is SGHRS and CDR2 YFSETQ. The CDR3 here is CASSSLQGNTEAFF. Here the CDR3 DNA reads TGCGCCAGCAGCTCCTTACAGGGGAACACTGAAGCTTTCTTT. Full variable domain (outside the CDR3, taken from reference TRBV5-1 and TRBJ1-1): KAGVTQTPRYLIKTRGQQVTLSCSPISGHRSVSWYQQTPGQGLQFLFEYFSETQRNKGNFPGRFSGRQFSNSRSEMNVSTLELGDSALYLCASSSLQGNTEAFFGQGTRLTVV.

The V and J genes are TRBV11-2 and TRBJ2-1; 8 nucleotides agree with TRBD1. The CDR3 is made up of 15 amino acids. V lost 3 bases, J lost 8 bases, and 9 bases stayed unmatched. CDR1 is SGHAT and CDR2 is FQNNGV in the germline V gene. The CDR3 DNA sequence: TGTGCCAGCAGCTTGTCCCGCCAGGGGGCAGATGAGCAGTTCTTC. This gives the protein CASSLSRQGADEQFF.

This clone was counted once. This chain uses TRBV4-1 with TRBJ2-3; 7 bases fit TRBD2. Germline V CDR1 and CDR2: MGHRA, YSYEKL. V lost 0 bases to trimming and J lost 4 bases; unmatched junction nucleotides: 10. The CDR3 has 17 residues. CDR3 sequence: CASSQDGRLATPDTQYF. CDR3 nucleotides: TGCGCCAGCAGCCAAGATGGTAGACTAGCTACCCCAGATACGCAGTATTTT.

The chain uses TRBV6-1 and TRBJ1-5, with unresolved D. Germline CDR1 and CDR2: MNHNS and SASEGT. Trimming removed 6 bases at V and 1 base at J, with 19 bases between. CDR3 length: 17 residues. The CDR3 here is CASSESSLHASNQPQHF. The CDR3 bases are TGTGCCAGCAGCGAATCCTCCCTTCATGCGAGCAATCAGCCCCAGCATTTT.

The chain has TRBV5-1 and TRBJ1-3; 7 bases line up with TRBD1. CDR1 is SGHRS and CDR2 is YFSETQ in the germline V gene. V shed 1 base and J 0 bases; nucleotides not matched to a gene: 1. The CDR3 spans 15 residues. The DNA of the CDR3 is TGCGCCAGCAGCTTGCAGGGGGGCTCTGGAAACACCATATATTTT. Translating it yields CASSLQGGSGNTIYF.

This rearrangement joins TRBV5-1 to TRBJ1-1; D perhaps matches TRBD1 (6 bases). Germline assignment: CDR1 SGHRS and CDR2 YFSETQ. Trimming took 7 bases from V and 2 from J, leaving 21 bases between them. The CDR3 has 16 amino acids. The CDR3 spells CASGGLTSTTNTEAFF. The CDR3 nucleotides are TGCGCCAGCGGGGGCCTCACCTCCACCACCAACACTGAAGCTTTCTTT.

J is TRBJ1-1 and V is TRBV3-1 (or the pseudogene TRBV3-2), with D unclear. V gave up 3 bases and J gave up 1 base, with 6 bases separating them. In germline, CDR1 is LGHDT, CDR2 YNNKEL (reference sequence). This CDR3 is built from 13 residues. Here the CDR3 reads CASSQVQNTEAFF. Here the CDR3 DNA reads TGTGCCAGCAGCCAGGTACAGAACACTGAAGCTTTCTTT.

The rearrangement joins TRBV5-1 to TRBJ2-3; 7 bases align to TRBD2. This CDR3 comprises 15 residues. CDR1 SGHRS and CDR2 YFSETQ come from the germline V gene. V shed 0 bases, J shed 0 bases, and the junction held 1 base outside the gene matches. CDR3 DNA sequence: TGCGCCAGCAGCTTGGTCGGGGGGAGCACAGATACGCAGTATTTT. It translates to CASSLVGGSTDTQYF.

The V call is TRBV7-9, the J call TRBJ1-5, with D tentatively TRBD1 (6 bases). Trimming shortened V by 5 bases and J by 0 bases, and 20 bases separated the two germline ends. Germline CDR1 and CDR2: SEHNR and FQNEAQ (reference sequence). The CDR3 is made up of 18 amino acids. The DNA for the CDR3 is TGTGCCAGCAGCCTTATTAGGAGGAGACAGGTTAGCAATCAGCCCCAGCATTTT. It is translated as CASSLIRRRQVSNQPQHF.

J is TRBJ1-3 and V is TRBV18; D possibly corresponds to TRBD1 (5 bases). Trimming shortened V by 3 bases and J by 2 bases, and 17 bases separated the two germline ends. The CDR3 runs 17 residues. Germline loops: CDR1 KGHSH, CDR2 LQKENI. The DNA for the CDR3 is TGTGCCAGCTCACCTCTCGGGGCGGCGGGGCCTGGAAACACCATATATTTT. Translation: CASSPLGAAGPGNTIYF.

This chain's CDR3 is CASILGSGGEDTQYF. The CDR3 coding sequence is TGTGCTAGTATTTTAGGTAGCGGGGGGGAGGATACGCAGTATTTT. The V gene is TRBV12-5, the J gene TRBJ2-3; 11 positions match TRBD2. The CDR3 is made up of 15 amino acids. Germline values: CDR1 LGHNT, CDR2 FRNRAP. J was trimmed by 6 bases and V by 8 bases; bases with no gene match: 10.

CDR3 sequence reads: CASNPPEDYEQYF. CDR3 nucleotides: TGTGCCAGCAACCCCCCGGAGGACTACGAGCAGTACTTC. The rearrangement uses TRBV2 and TRBJ2-7, with a weak D call TRBD2 (5 bases). This CDR3 comprises 13 residues. From germline, CDR1 is SNHLY and CDR2 FYNNEI. V lost 7 bases and J lost 3, with 13 bases in between.